A single sample is the source of the 5 T cell receptor beta chains below, sequenced in a study of blood T cell repertoires in COVID-19. Data came from immunoSEQ multiplex PCR; TCRdb stores just in-frame clones and leaves some out. The table has over 200,000 clones, over 70% seen once. The specimen sequenced was peripheral blood. These TCRs come from a man between 35 and 55 years old with acute or convalescent COVID-19.

The chain joins TRBV9 to TRBJ1-2; no clear D. The CDR3 loop spans 12 amino acids. Per germline, CDR1 SGDLS and CDR2 YYNGEE. The germline V and J ends were trimmed by 3 bases and 6 bases, with 9 bases remaining between them. DNA of the CDR3: TGTGCCAGCAGCGGTAACTTACATGGCTACACCTTC. Translation gives CASSGNLHGYTF.

The count of this clone is one. V usage is TRBV19 and J usage is TRBJ1-4, with D tentatively TRBD1 (6 bases). Germline CDR1 reads LNHDA; CDR2 reads SQIVND (reference sequence). CDR3 length equals 14 residues. The germline V and J ends were trimmed by 6 bases and 7 bases, with 15 bases remaining between them. The CDR3 here is CASRLRGSGEKLFF. The CDR3 nucleotides read TGTGCCAGTAGACTTAGGGGGAGTGGTGAAAAACTGTTTTTT.

This clone turned up a few times. V usage is TRBV5-4 and J usage is TRBJ1-4; 7 bases are shared with TRBD1. This CDR3 contains 14 residues. CDR1 is SGHNT and CDR2 is YYREEE in the germline V gene (reference sequence). V lost 3 bases and J lost 5; bases outside the gene matches: 4. CDR3 amino acids: CASSYRGRNEKLFF. CDR3 sequence (DNA): TGTGCCAGCAGCTACAGGGGTCGAAATGAAAAACTGTTTTTT.

The chain couples TRBV5-1 to TRBJ2-5; 8 bases match TRBD2. CDR3 length: 15 amino acids. The V gene end was trimmed by 0 bases and the J gene end by 4 bases; junction bases not matched to a gene: 5. Germline CDR1 SGHRS, CDR2 YFSETQ. The CDR3 region has the DNA TGCGCCAGCAGCTTGGAAAGCGGGAGCATAGAGACCCAGTACTTC. Translated, it gives CASSLESGSIETQYF. The variable domain in full, completed from reference TRBV5-1 and TRBJ2-5, reads KAGVTQTPRYLIKTRGQQVTLSCSPISGHRSVSWYQQTPGQGLQFLFEYFSETQRNKGNFPGRFSGRQFSNSRSEMNVSTLELGDSALYLCASSLESGSIETQYFGPGTRLLVL.

The rearrangement links TRBV15 to TRBJ1-5, with D hard to call. This CDR3 spans 14 amino acids. Looked up from germline, CDR1 is LNHNV and CDR2 is YYDKDF (reference sequence). The germline V and J ends were trimmed by 0 bases and 4 bases, with 7 bases remaining between them. This CDR3 is CATSRDPGNQPQHF. CDR3 coding DNA: TGTGCCACCAGCAGAGATCCCGGGAATCAGCCCCAGCATTTT. The variable domain in full, with the rest retrieved from reference TRBV15 and TRBJ1-5, is DAMVIQNPRYQVTQFGKPVTLSCSQTLNHNVMYWYQQKSSQAPKLLFHYYDKDFNNEADTPDNFQSRRPNTSFCFLDIRSPGLGDTAMYLCATSRDPGNQPQHFGDGTRLSIL.